This T cell receptor beta chain stems from a study of cytomegalovirus exposure and HLA in healthy donors. Points from the study as a whole: Most TCR beta V segments were productive about 87% or about 30% of the time in an earlier analysis.

PCR involved 60 Vbeta and 13 Jbeta primers. Clones were sequenced by immunoSEQ multiplex PCR, and TCRdb holds only the in-frame ones, with some missing. The table includes over 40,000 clones, 55% to 75% detected once. The CDR3 totals 15 residues. The germline gives CDR1 MDHEN, CDR2 SYDVKM. The V segment lost 3 bases and the J segment 8 bases; nucleotides outside the gene matches: 7. As concerns this clone: Its matching antigen is unknown.

Sample: PBMCs. This chain uses TRBV28 with TRBJ2-1; 10 nucleotides align to TRBD2. This clonotype was sampled from a man aged 60 to 75 in good health and CMV-seropositive. In nucleotides, the CDR3 is TGTGCCAGCAGTTTCCGCAGCGGGAGGGCCGATGAGCAGTTCTTC. Its translation is CASSFRSGRADEQFF.